This TCR beta chain was documented in a study of ipilimumab plus nivolumab after autologous stem cell transplantation. Study results and caveats: The authors say TCR, Treg and microbiome findings warrant further study.

CDR3 length: 16 residues. V lost 5 bases, J lost 3 bases, and 19 bases lay in between. Germline V gene lookup returns CDR1 SGHVS and CDR2 FQNEAQ. As regards this clone: Its antigen is currently unknown.

Patients got ipilimumab 1 mg/kg beginning 14 to 28 days post-transplant. Patients got 3 mg/kg IV nivolumab weeks 1, 4, 7, 10, then biweekly through week 26. Some clones are missing from TCRdb's copy, which holds only in-frame ones; the method was immunoSEQ multiplex PCR. Of around 9,300 clones listed, approximately 70% are singletons. The genes are TRBV7-8 and TRBJ1-1; D unclear. The receptor was derived from a female donor with multiple myeloma. Sequences were derived from PBMCs, sampled in a trial of ipilimumab plus nivolumab as post-transplant consolidation. The CDR3 DNA reads TGTGCCAGCAGCCTGCTACCTGGGAATGTGGACACTGAAGCTTTCTTT. It codes for CASSLLPGNVDTEAFF.